These 26 T cell receptor beta chains were all obtained from the same sample, sequenced in a study of T cells in localized non-small cell lung cancer. Sequencing was performed with immunoSEQ multiplex PCR; in TCRdb, only in-frame clones are kept and a portion is missing. The data contain some 610 clones, around a fifth of them seen just once; the ten biggest clones take up under 25%. Specimen: lung tumor tissue, collected before any cancer treatment. These receptors all stem from a female donor older than 55 with stage I squamous cell lung carcinoma.

This CDR3 reads CASGLEGLTGLYGYTF. The DNA of the CDR3 is TGTGCTAGTGGTTTGGAGGGGCTGACAGGGCTGTATGGCTACACCTTC. V and J are TRBV12-5 and TRBJ1-2, with TRBD1 identical over 7 bases. The CDR3 covers 16 residues. V lost 1 base to trimming and J lost 5 bases; unmatched junction nucleotides: 10. From germline, CDR1 is LGHNT and CDR2 FRNRAP. Using reference TRBV12-5 and TRBJ1-2 for the parts outside the CDR3, the full variable domain is DARVTQTPRHKVTEMGQEVTMRCQPILGHNTVFWYRQTMMQGLELLAYFRNRAPLDDSGMPKDRFSAEMPDATLATLKIQPSEPRDSAVYFCASGLEGLTGLYGYTFGSGTRLTVV.

The V call is TRBV10-3, the J call TRBJ1-6; 10 bases are a match to TRBD1. This CDR3 has 13 amino acids. J was trimmed by 7 bases and V by 10 bases; bases with no gene match: 4. The V gene's germline CDR1 is ENHRY and CDR2 SYGVKD. DNA for the CDR3: TGTGCCAGCTTGGGACAGGGGAATTCACCCCTCCACTTT. Protein sequence: CASLGQGNSPLHF.

The chain combines TRBV7-5 with TRBJ2-2; TRBD1 reflects the table's D call only, with no check against the DNA. TRBV7-5 is assigned pseudogene status. The CDR3 runs 17 residues. In nucleotides, the CDR3 is TGTGCCAGCAGCCGGAGGGGACAGGGGGGGAACACCGGGGAGCTGTTTTTT. Its protein is CASSRRGQGGNTGELFF.

This chain connects TRBV11-3 to TRBJ2-1; 8 bases are shared with TRBD2. CDR1 is SGHNT, CDR2 YENEEA, per germline. V shed 3 bases and J 4 bases; nucleotides not matched to a gene: 5. The CDR3 covers 15 residues. CDR3 region: CASSLPTGGYNEQFF. The CDR3 DNA reads TGTGCCAGCAGCTTGCCCACGGGAGGGTACAATGAGCAGTTCTTC. Drawing the rest from reference TRBV11-3 and TRBJ2-1, the complete variable domain is EAGVVQSPRYKIIEKKQPVAFWCNPISGHNTLYWYLQNLGQGPELLIRYENEEAVDDSQLPKDRFSAERLKGVDSTLKIQPAELGDSAVYLCASSLPTGGYNEQFFGPGTRLTVL.

In its sample, this clone is large. J is TRBJ2-2 and V is TRBV11-3; D gene uncertain. CDR3 size: 14 residues. CDR1 SGHNT and CDR2 YENEEA come from the germline V gene. Trimming shortened V by 3 bases and J by 4 bases, and 9 bases separated the two germline ends. The CDR3 nucleotides are TGTGCCAGCAGCTTGGGGTGGGGCACCGGGGAGCTGTTTTTT. Translation: CASSLGWGTGELFF.

J is TRBJ2-3 and V is TRBV29-1, with D uncertain. The length of the CDR3 is 12 residues. The germline V and J ends were trimmed by 7 bases and 6 bases, with 14 bases remaining between them. The germline V gene encodes CDR1 SQVTM and CDR2 ANQGSEA. The CDR3 region has the DNA TGCAGCGAGGACGCTCTTACCGATACGCAGTATTTT. It is translated as CSEDALTDTQYF.

Only a few counts were recorded for this clone. This chain connects TRBV15 to TRBJ1-5; 10 bases fit TRBD1. This CDR3 contains 14 residues. The germline V gene encodes CDR1 LNHNV and CDR2 YYDKDF (reference sequence). Unmatched junction bases numbered 6, after V lost 5 bases and J lost 8 bases. CDR3 sequence reads: CATSRDRGKEPQHF. The CDR3 DNA is TGTGCCACCAGCCGGGACAGGGGCAAGGAGCCCCAGCATTTT.

This clone showed up just a few times. V usage is TRBV28 and J usage is TRBJ2-7; perhaps TRBD2 as D (6 bases). V was trimmed by 4 bases and J by 2 bases, leaving 18 bases between them. The CDR3 length is 16 residues. Germline CDR1 is MDHEN and CDR2 is SYDVKM. Here the CDR3 reads CASSYGTFLVAYEQYV. In nucleotides, the CDR3 is TGTGCCAGCAGTTATGGGACTTTCCTTGTAGCCTACGAGCAGTACGTC.

The chain employs TRBV12-5 and TRBJ1-1; D is uncertain. This CDR3 contains 13 residues. V lost 5 bases and J lost 4, with 11 bases in between. Germline V gives CDR1 LGHNT, CDR2 FRNRAP. The CDR3 is CASGREGFTEAFF. The CDR3, as DNA: TGTGCTAGTGGTAGGGAAGGGTTCACTGAAGCTTTCTTT.

This chain connects TRBV11-3 to TRBJ1-1, with TRBD1 matching over 10 bases. Trimming removed 1 base from V and 2 bases from J; junction bases left unmatched: 16. The CDR3 loop spans 20 amino acids. The V gene's germline CDR1 is SGHNT and CDR2 YENEEA. The CDR3 DNA sequence: TGTGCCAGCAGCTTAGTTTCCGAGGTGGTTTGGACAGGGGGAAACACTGAAGCTTTCTTT. Translated, it gives CASSLVSEVVWTGGNTEAFF. Full variable domain (rest looked up from reference TRBV11-3 and TRBJ1-1): EAGVVQSPRYKIIEKKQPVAFWCNPISGHNTLYWYLQNLGQGPELLIRYENEEAVDDSQLPKDRFSAERLKGVDSTLKIQPAELGDSAVYLCASSLVSEVVWTGGNTEAFFGQGTRLTVV.

The chain uses TRBV11-3 and TRBJ2-1; D is perhaps TRBD2 (7 bases). The CDR3 is 15 residues long. Germline CDR1 SGHNT, CDR2 YENEEA. V lost 3 bases and J 9 bases, leaving 18 bases between the germline ends. The CDR3 sequence: CASSFGLAEGGEQFF. DNA for the CDR3: TGTGCCAGCAGCTTTGGCCTAGCGGAGGGGGGTGAGCAGTTCTTC.

This chain connects TRBV30 to TRBJ1-1, with TRBD1 matching 10 bases. With V trimmed by 3 bases and J by 6 bases, 7 bases remained unmatched. CDR3 size: 14 residues. CDR1 and CDR2 (germline): GTSNPN, SVGIG (reference sequence). The chain's CDR3 is CAWRVTGGRPEAFF. As DNA, the CDR3 is TGTGCCTGGAGAGTGACAGGGGGCCGTCCTGAAGCTTTCTTT.

This clone was counted a few times. The genes are TRBV18 and TRBJ2-2; 9 nucleotides align to TRBD1. The germline CDR1 and CDR2 sequences are KGHSH and LQKENI. The CDR3 is 17 amino acids. Germline trimming cut 3 bases from V and 0 bases from J; bases unmatched to any gene: 5. CDR3 sequence reads: CASSPLRTGANTGELFF. CDR3 bases: TGTGCCAGCTCACCTCTTCGGACAGGGGCGAACACCGGGGAGCTGTTTTTT.

The V gene is TRBV6-8, the J gene TRBJ1-1; maybe TRBD1 (5 bases). This CDR3 is 13 amino acids long. Germline CDR1 MNHGY, CDR2 SAAAGT. V was clipped by 8 bases and J by 1 base, with 11 bases between them. The CDR3: CASQGATNTEAFF. CDR3 DNA sequence: TGTGCCAGCCAAGGGGCTACGAACACTGAAGCTTTCTTT.

The rearrangement links TRBV19 to TRBJ2-3; D may match TRBD1 or TRBD2 (5 bases each). With 5 bases removed from V and 7 bases from J, the gap between germline ends came to 16 bases. This CDR3 is built from 14 residues. Germline CDR1 is LNHDA and CDR2 is SQIVND (reference sequence). In DNA form, the CDR3 reads TGTGCCAGTAGTGGGGGTCCTCAAGGGAATACGCAGTATTTT. Translation: CASSGGPQGNTQYF.

This rearrangement joins TRBV6-8 to TRBJ1-1, with D maybe TRBD1 (5 bases). Germline V gene lookup returns CDR1 MNHGY and CDR2 SAAAGT. This CDR3 is 16 amino acids long. Trimming stripped 10 bases from V and 0 bases from J, with 21 bases between. For the CDR3, the DNA is TGTGCCATCAATGATCCTCCCGGGACGGTGAACACTGAAGCTTTCTTT. This sequence encodes CAINDPPGTVNTEAFF.

This chain joins TRBV29-1 and TRBJ2-3, with D hard to call. The CDR3 extends over 14 amino acids. The germline V gene encodes CDR1 SQVTM and CDR2 ANQGSEA. The V and J ends lost 1 base and 2 bases respectively, with 10 bases between them. CDR3 nucleotides: TGCAGCGTTGAAGGGATTCCCCTCACAGATACGCAGTATTTT. Residues: CSVEGIPLTDTQYF.

This rearrangement joins TRBV14 to TRBJ2-1; the D gene is possibly TRBD2 (5 bases). Germline V gives CDR1 SGHDN, CDR2 FVKESK. V was shortened by 1 base and J by 0 bases, with 10 bases between the two germline ends. The CDR3 length is 16 residues. The CDR3 reads CASSQVAGSSYNEQFF. The CDR3 bases are TGTGCCAGCAGCCAAGTTGCGGGTAGCTCCTACAATGAGCAGTTCTTC.

Sample share makes this clone large (0.1 to 1%). The chain combines TRBV9 with TRBJ1-1; tentatively, D is TRBD1 (6 bases). Trimming pared 1 base from V and 5 bases from J, leaving 15 bases between. Germline V gives CDR1 SGDLS, CDR2 YYNGEE. The CDR3 has 15 amino acids. Here the CDR3 reads CASSVFPERGTEAFF. CDR3 sequence (DNA): TGTGCCAGCAGCGTATTCCCCGAGAGGGGGACTGAAGCTTTCTTT.

The chain joins TRBV12-5 to TRBJ1-1; D is unresolved. The CDR3 length is 15 residues. Per the germline V gene, CDR1 is LGHNT and CDR2 is FRNRAP. The CDR3 loop reads CASTPSTSRGTEAFF. CDR3 DNA: TGTGCCAGCACCCCGTCAACCTCCCGGGGCACTGAAGCTTTCTTT.

In its sample, this clone is medium-sized. The rearrangement joins TRBV11-3 to TRBJ2-3; D gene ambiguous. The CDR3 runs 17 residues. Between the trimmed V and J ends, which lost 0 bases and 1 base, there was a span of 14 bases. Germline CDR1 reads SGHNT; CDR2 reads YENEEA. CDR3 sequence (DNA): TGTGCCAGCAGCTTAGATAAGGACCGAAGACGCACAGATACGCAGTATTTT. It yields the protein CASSLDKDRRRTDTQYF.

This clone came up a few times. The chain recombines TRBV4-1 with TRBJ1-2; perhaps TRBD1 as D (5 bases). The V end lost 2 bases, the J end lost 3 bases, and 13 bases lay between the germline ends. This CDR3 is 15 amino acids long. In germline, CDR1 is MGHRA, CDR2 YSYEKL. The CDR3 sequence: CASSQQRGDDYGYTF. In nucleotides, the CDR3 is TGCGCCAGCAGCCAACAAAGGGGCGACGACTATGGCTACACCTTC.

This clone was counted only a few times. The chain uses TRBV19 and TRBJ1-1; D call uncertain. Germline CDR1 and CDR2: LNHDA and SQIVND (reference sequence). There are 13 residues in the CDR3. V was clipped by 10 bases and J by 0 bases, with 12 bases between them. The CDR3: CATSRGMNTEAFF. CDR3 sequence (DNA): TGTGCCACCAGTCGGGGTATGAACACTGAAGCTTTCTTT.

This clone has more than one count but fewer than ten. The chain employs TRBV11-3 and TRBJ1-1; 7 nucleotides align to TRBD1. With 4 bases clipped from V and 6 bases from J, the junction kept 8 bases outside the gene matches. Germline V gene sequence: CDR1 SGHNT, CDR2 YENEEA. The CDR3 has 14 amino acids. In DNA, the CDR3 is TGTGCCAGCAGCTGGGGACGACAGGGAGCTGAAGCTTTCTTT. Encoded protein: CASSWGRQGAEAFF. The full variable domain, in which reference TRBV11-3 and TRBJ1-1 provide the parts outside the CDR3, is EAGVVQSPRYKIIEKKQPVAFWCNPISGHNTLYWYLQNLGQGPELLIRYENEEAVDDSQLPKDRFSAERLKGVDSTLKIQPAELGDSAVYLCASSWGRQGAEAFFGQGTRLTVV.

The J gene is TRBJ2-2, the V gene TRBV14; possibly TRBD1 or TRBD2 for D (7 bases each). This CDR3 has 18 amino acids. Germline V gives CDR1 SGHDN, CDR2 FVKESK. V was pared by 1 base and J by 5 bases, with 20 bases between. This CDR3 reads CASSQVLRQGGGTGELFF. CDR3 in DNA: TGTGCCAGCAGCCAAGTCCTTCGACAGGGAGGGGGTACCGGGGAGCTGTTTTTT.

This chain joins TRBV11-3 and TRBJ2-3; 12 nucleotides agree with TRBD2. The J segment lost 6 bases and the V segment lost 7 bases, leaving 11 bases of the junction unmatched. Looked up from germline, CDR1 is SGHNT and CDR2 is YENEEA. The CDR3 runs 16 residues. Here the CDR3 DNA reads TGTGCCAGCATCCCAGCGGGACTAGCGGGCGTGGATACGCAGTATTTT. Translation gives CASIPAGLAGVDTQYF.